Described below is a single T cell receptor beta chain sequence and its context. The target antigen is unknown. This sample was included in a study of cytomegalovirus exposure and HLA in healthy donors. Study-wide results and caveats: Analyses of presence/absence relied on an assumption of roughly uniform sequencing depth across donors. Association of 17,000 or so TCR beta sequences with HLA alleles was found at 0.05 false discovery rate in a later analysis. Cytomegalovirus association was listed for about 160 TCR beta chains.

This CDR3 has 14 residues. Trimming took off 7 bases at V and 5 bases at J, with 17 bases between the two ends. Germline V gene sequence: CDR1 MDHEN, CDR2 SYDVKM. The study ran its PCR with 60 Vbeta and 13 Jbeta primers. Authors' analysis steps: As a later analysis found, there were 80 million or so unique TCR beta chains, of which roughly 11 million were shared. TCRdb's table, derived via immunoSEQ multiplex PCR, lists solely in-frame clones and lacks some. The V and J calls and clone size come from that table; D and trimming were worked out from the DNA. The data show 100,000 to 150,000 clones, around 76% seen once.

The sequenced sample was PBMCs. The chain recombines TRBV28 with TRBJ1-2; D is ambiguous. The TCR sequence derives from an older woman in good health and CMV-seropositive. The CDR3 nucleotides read TGTGCCAGCATCCCCTACAGAGGAGGGTATGGCTACACCTTC. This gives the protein CASIPYRGGYGYTF.